The rows below give T cell receptor beta chains drawn from one sample of a study of shared clonotypes between healthy human individuals. Assay used: immunoSEQ multiplex PCR; TCRdb lists only in-frame clones, some missing. The sample consists of about 2.1 million clones, 85% to 95% of them appearing once. Sequenced material: naive CD8+ T cells from PBMCs. Receptor source: a man in his late teens or twenties in good health. Some clones in this sample may be carry-over from other donors' samples. Both conserved end residues are part of each CDR3. The order of the fields is clone size, V gene, J gene, D gene, CDR3 DNA, CDR3 protein. The D gene is left open where the match is weak. Clone size is shown for a subset of rows, as once, few, many or a class of expanded clone.

>NA|TRBV28|TRBJ2-7|NA
TGTGCCAGCAGTTTTCCCGCCTCCTACGAGCAGTACTTC
CASSFPASYEQYF
>NA|TRBV21-1|TRBJ1-1|NA
TGTGCCAGCAGCATTCGGGACAGGGGGCTGAACACTGAAGCTTTCTTT
CASSIRDRGLNTEAFF
>NA|TRBV27|TRBJ2-7|NA
TGTGCCAGCAGTCCTGTCGGACCCTACGAGCAGTACTTC
CASSPVGPYEQYF
>NA|TRBV7-2|TRBJ2-7|NA
TGTGCCAGCAGCCCCCGGGGCAGGGAAACTTCCTACGAGCAGTACTTC
CASSPRGRETSYEQYF
>NA|TRBV7-9|TRBJ1-1|NA
TGTGCCAGCAGCCGAGGACTGAGCCCGCATGAAGCTTTCTTT
CASSRGLSPHEAFF
>NA|TRBV5-1|TRBJ2-7|TRBD1
TGCGCCAGCAGGGGACAGAACACTTGGGTATACGAGCAGTACTTC
CASRGQNTWVYEQYF
>NA|TRBV4-2|TRBJ2-1|TRBD2
TGTGCCAGCAGCCAATCTAGCGGGGGAATTAATGAGCAGTTCTTC
CASSQSSGGINEQFF
>few|TRBV11-2|TRBJ1-1|NA
TGTGCCAGCAGCTTAGCGGGGGCGTCCCCTGAAGCTTTCTTT
CASSLAGASPEAFF
>NA|TRBV7-9|TRBJ2-1|NA
TGTGCCAGCAGCTTAGCCGTTGATGAGCAGTTCTTC
CASSLAVDEQFF
>NA|TRBV27|TRBJ1-5|TRBD1
TGTGCCAGCAGGTTTACAGGGGCGGGGGGGCCCCAGCATTTT
CASRFTGAGGPQHF
>once|TRBV28|TRBJ1-1|TRBD1
TGTGCCAGCAGTCCCCTCTTAGGGACAGGGGGCGCTGAAGCTTTCTTT
CASSPLLGTGGAEAFF
>few|TRBV29-1|TRBJ1-2|NA
TGCAGCGTTGAACGGGCCGAGGGCTACACCTTC
CSVERAEGYTF
>NA|TRBV9|TRBJ2-1|TRBD2
TGTGCCAGCAGCCCGGTGGGTCGACTAGCGGCGGACTACAATGAGCAGTTCTTC
CASSPVGRLAADYNEQFF
>NA|TRBV7-9|TRBJ1-1|NA
TGTGCCAGCAGAGTAGGACGTAGGGCTGAAGCTTTCTTT
CASRVGRRAEAFF
>NA|TRBV28|TRBJ1-5|NA
TGTGCCAGCAGTGACCTTAACCGGGGCCACAATCAGCCCCAGCATTTT
CASSDLNRGHNQPQHF
>once|TRBV13|TRBJ2-2|NA
TGTGCCAGCAGCACGGTGAGCCCAGGGACCGGGGAGCTGTTTTTT
CASSTVSPGTGELFF
>NA|TRBV29-1|TRBJ2-7|TRBD1
TGCAGCGTTGAAGTTTGGGGCCAGGGGGCTGAACAGTACTTC
CSVEVWGQGAEQYF
>NA|TRBV11-2|TRBJ1-3|NA
TGTGCCAGCAGCTTAGCCGCGGGGCCAGGAAACACCATATATTTT
CASSLAAGPGNTIYF
>NA|TRBV18|TRBJ2-1|TRBD2
TGTGCCAGCTCACCGCGGACTAGCGGGAATGAGCAGTTCTTC
CASSPRTSGNEQFF
>NA|TRBV27|TRBJ2-2|NA
TGTGCCAGCAGCCCCCTTTTGGCCTCGGAGGCGGTGCCCGGGGAGCTGTTTTTT
CASSPLLASEAVPGELFF
>NA|TRBV7-6|TRBJ2-7|NA
TGTGCCAGCAGCTTAGCGCAGGGTAGACTCTACGAGCAGTACTTC
CASSLAQGRLYEQYF
>once|TRBV4-1|TRBJ1-2|NA
TGCGCCAGCAGCCAAGATATCTCAGGGCTTACTAACTATGGCTACACCTTC
CASSQDISGLTNYGYTF